These 6 T cell receptor beta chains were all obtained from the same sample, sequenced in a study of OX40 agonist ivuxolimab in advanced cancers. Data came from immunoSEQ multiplex PCR; TCRdb stores just in-frame clones and leaves some out. The sample yields tens of thousands of clones, about 85% seen once. Here the sequenced sample was CD4+ or CD8+ T cells sorted from blood, taken in a trial of the OX40 agonist ivuxolimab. These TCRs come from an adult with an advanced solid tumor such as melanoma, head and neck, liver or kidney cancer.

V is TRBV5-1 and J is TRBJ2-5; 7 nucleotides line up with TRBD2. This CDR3 is built from 16 residues. With V trimmed by 4 bases and J by 1 base, 10 bases remained unmatched. From germline, CDR1 is SGHRS and CDR2 YFSETQ. The CDR3 nucleotides read TGCGCCAGCAGCATCGCGGGAGACACCCGCCAAGAGACCCAGTACTTC. This sequence encodes CASSIAGDTRQETQYF.

This clone was detected only once. The genes are TRBV9 and TRBJ2-1; D gene ambiguous. The CDR3 sequence is 14 residues long. CDR1 is SGDLS and CDR2 is YYNGEE in the germline V gene. The V end lost 0 bases, the J end lost 10 bases, and 14 bases lay between the germline ends. The CDR3 bases are TGTGCCAGCAGCGTAGATACTCGTTTGGGAGAGCAGTTCTTC. Its translation is CASSVDTRLGEQFF.

This chain uses TRBV28 with TRBJ2-7; the match to TRBD2 covers 7 bases. This CDR3 has 15 residues. V lost 2 bases, J lost 0 bases, and 4 bases stayed unmatched. Per the germline V gene, CDR1 is MDHEN and CDR2 is SYDVKM. CDR3 region: CASSLAGESSYEQYF. CDR3 sequence (DNA): TGTGCCAGCAGTTTAGCGGGAGAGAGCTCCTACGAGCAGTACTTC.

This clone was detected ten times or more. The chain is built from TRBV19 and TRBJ1-5, with TRBD1 identical over 11 bases. CDR3 length: 18 residues. CDR1 is LNHDA, CDR2 SQIVND, per germline (reference sequence). V was pared by 1 base and J by 3 bases, with 8 bases of the junction left unmatched. The CDR3 DNA follows: TGTGCCAGTAGTATAGTTGGGGGGACAGGGGGTACCAATCAGCCCCAGCATTTT. Its protein is CASSIVGGTGGTNQPQHF.

This chain links TRBV11-2 with TRBJ2-4, with D possibly matching TRBD2 (5 bases). V lost 5 bases to trimming and J lost 4 bases, with 15 bases between them. This CDR3 is built from 15 residues. CDR1 SGHAT and CDR2 FQNNGV come from the germline V gene. CDR3 DNA: TGTGCCAGCAGCCAGCCGGGTCCGGGAAAAAACATTCAGTACTTC. Its translation is CASSQPGPGKNIQYF.

V is TRBV5-1 and J is TRBJ2-5, with TRBD1 identical over 9 bases. The germline V gene encodes CDR1 SGHRS and CDR2 YFSETQ. Unmatched junction bases numbered 10, after V lost 1 base and J lost 6 bases. CDR3 length: 16 amino acids. The CDR3 nucleotides are TGCGCCAGCAGCTTGCAGTATACAGGGGGCTCAAAGACCCAGTACTTC. It specifies CASSLQYTGGSKTQYF. The complete variable domain, with remaining parts taken from reference TRBV5-1 and TRBJ2-5, reads KAGVTQTPRYLIKTRGQQVTLSCSPISGHRSVSWYQQTPGQGLQFLFEYFSETQRNKGNFPGRFSGRQFSNSRSEMNVSTLELGDSALYLCASSLQYTGGSKTQYFGPGTRLLVL.